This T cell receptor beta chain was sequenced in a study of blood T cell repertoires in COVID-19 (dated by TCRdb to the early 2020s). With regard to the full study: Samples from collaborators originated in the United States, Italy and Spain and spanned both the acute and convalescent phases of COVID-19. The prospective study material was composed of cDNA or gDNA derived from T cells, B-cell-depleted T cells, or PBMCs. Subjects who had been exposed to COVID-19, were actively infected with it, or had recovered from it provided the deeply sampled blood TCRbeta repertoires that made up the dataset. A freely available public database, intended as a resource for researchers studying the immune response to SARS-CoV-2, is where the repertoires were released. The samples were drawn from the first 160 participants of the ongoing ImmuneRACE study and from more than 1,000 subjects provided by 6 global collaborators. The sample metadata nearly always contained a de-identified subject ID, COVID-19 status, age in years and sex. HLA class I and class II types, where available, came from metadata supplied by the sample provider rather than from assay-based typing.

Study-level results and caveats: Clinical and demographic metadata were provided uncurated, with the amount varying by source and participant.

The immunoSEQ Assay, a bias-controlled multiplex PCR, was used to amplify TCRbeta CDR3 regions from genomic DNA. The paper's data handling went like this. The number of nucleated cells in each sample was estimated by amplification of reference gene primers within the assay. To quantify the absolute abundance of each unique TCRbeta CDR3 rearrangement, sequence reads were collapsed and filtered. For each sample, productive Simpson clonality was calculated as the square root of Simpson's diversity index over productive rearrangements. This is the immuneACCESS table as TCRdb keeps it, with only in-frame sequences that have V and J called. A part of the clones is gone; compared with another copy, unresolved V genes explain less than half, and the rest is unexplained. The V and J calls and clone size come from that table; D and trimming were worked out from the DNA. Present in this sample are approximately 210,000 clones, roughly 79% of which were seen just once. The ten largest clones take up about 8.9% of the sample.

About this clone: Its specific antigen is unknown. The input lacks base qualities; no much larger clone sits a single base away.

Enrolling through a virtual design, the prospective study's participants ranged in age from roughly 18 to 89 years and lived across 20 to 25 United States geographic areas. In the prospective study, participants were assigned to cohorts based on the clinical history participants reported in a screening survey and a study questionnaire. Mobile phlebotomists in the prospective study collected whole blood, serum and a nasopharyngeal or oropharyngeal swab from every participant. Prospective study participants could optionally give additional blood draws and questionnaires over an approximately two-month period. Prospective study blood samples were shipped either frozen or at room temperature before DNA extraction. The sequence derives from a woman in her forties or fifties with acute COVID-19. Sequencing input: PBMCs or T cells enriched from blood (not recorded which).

The bases read TGTGCCAGCAGCCTGGGACTAGCGACAGATACGCAGTATTTT. Protein translation: CASSLGLATDTQYF. The V and J segments used are TRBV7-2 and TRBJ2-3, and TRBD2 aligns with 10 junction nucleotides. Trimming accounts for 5 bases at V and 3 bases at J, while the number of junction bases matched to no gene is 2. From a lookup of the germline V gene, CDR1 and CDR2 are SGHTA and FQGNSA. From the cysteine through the phenylalanine, the CDR3 covers 14 amino acids. Solely the CDR3 DNA is kept, with 42 bases framed from the first base.